This TCR beta chain was observed in a study of OX40 agonist ivuxolimab in advanced cancers. Data came from immunoSEQ multiplex PCR; TCRdb stores just in-frame clones and leaves some out. The sample records tens of thousands of clones, around 83% being singletons. Germline CDR1 is MNHEY and CDR2 is SVGAGI. CDR3 length: 15 residues. V was cut by 6 bases and J by 0 bases, with 12 bases left in between. The chain uses TRBV6-5 and TRBJ1-3, with TRBD1 as a possible D gene (6 bases). The source material was CD4+ or CD8+ T cells sorted from blood, sampled in a trial of the OX40 agonist ivuxolimab. This receptor was identified in an adult with an advanced solid tumor such as melanoma, head and neck, liver or kidney cancer. The CDR3 region is CASSAGQISGNTIYF. The DNA for the CDR3 is TGTGCCAGCAGCGCTGGACAGATCTCTGGAAACACCATATATTTT.